One sample yielded the 31 T cell receptor beta chains listed below, sequenced in a study of T-cell memory formation after mild COVID-19. TCRdb re-derived calls from the 5' RACE reads in MiXCR, one entry per CDR3 protein. The data show around 430,000 distinct CDR3 sequences, roughly 15% seen once. The material sequenced was PBMCs or a T cell subset sorted from them (not recorded which). Receptors originate from a man younger than 30 who had mild COVID-19 (a few samples of this study predate the infection). Cell type and time point are not known.

This clonotype has only a few counts. The chain is built from TRBV7-2 and TRBJ2-2; unclear D gene. Germline CDR1 reads SGHTA; CDR2 reads FQGNSA. CDR3 length: 12 residues. Trimming shortened V by 5 bases and J by 4 bases, and 5 bases separated the two germline ends. The CDR3 DNA follows: TGTGCCAGCAGCGAATCCACCGGGGAGCTGTTTTTT. It is translated as CASSESTGELFF. The full variable domain, rest sourced from reference TRBV7-2 and TRBJ2-2, is GAGVSQSPSNKVTEKGKDVELRCDPISGHTALYWYRQSLGQGLEFLIYFQGNSAPDKSGLPSDRFSAERTGGSVSTLTIQRTQQEDSAVYLCASSESTGELFFGEGSRLTVL.

The J gene is TRBJ2-1, the V gene TRBV11-2, with 11 nucleotides matching TRBD2. The V gene end was trimmed by 2 bases and the J gene end by 6 bases; junction bases not matched to a gene: 3. Germline assignment: CDR1 SGHAT and CDR2 FQNNGV. The CDR3 loop spans 15 amino acids. In DNA, the CDR3 is TGTGCCAGCAGCTTAATTGGGACTAGCGGCAATGAGCAGTTCTTC. It specifies CASSLIGTSGNEQFF.

This clonotype came up many times. V gene TRBV5-6 combines with J gene TRBJ2-1, with 10 nucleotides matching TRBD1. This CDR3 spans 18 amino acids. CDR1 is SGHDT, CDR2 YYEEEE, per germline. Trimming cost V 0 bases and J 0 bases; bases outside gene matches: 6. The CDR3 sequence: CASSLGDRGLSSYNEQFF. DNA for the CDR3: TGTGCCAGCAGCTTGGGGGACAGGGGCCTTAGCTCCTACAATGAGCAGTTCTTC.

This chain links TRBV7-9 with TRBJ1-3; D uncertain. The CDR3 contains 14 residues. Germline CDR1 reads SEHNR; CDR2 reads FQNEAQ (reference sequence). Between the trimmed V and J ends, which lost 3 bases and 0 bases, there was a span of 6 bases. CDR3 protein: CASSFPLSGNTIYF. As DNA, the CDR3 is TGTGCCAGCAGCTTCCCGCTCTCTGGAAACACCATATATTTT.

This clonotype was seen only once. Being one base from a much bigger clone, this may be a read error. The genes are TRBV7-9 and TRBJ1-6; D remains unclear. Per germline, CDR1 SEHNR and CDR2 FQNEAQ (reference sequence). V shed 3 bases and J shed 8 bases, with 2 bases lying between them. The CDR3 has 11 residues. The CDR3 region has the DNA TGTGCCAGCAGCTTCGATTCACCCCTCCACTTT. This translates into CASSFDSPLHF.

A word on this clonotype: This may be a read error: a much more frequent sequence differs by one nucleotide. J is TRBJ1-6 and V is TRBV2; D remains unclear. Germline assignment: CDR1 SNHLY and CDR2 FYNNEI. The V gene lost 4 bases and the J gene lost 6 bases, with 1 base spanning the gap. The CDR3 loop spans 11 amino acids. CDR3 in DNA: TGTGCCAGCAGTGTTAATTCACCCCTCCACTTT. Translated: CASSVNSPLHF.

The table lists this clonotype with a few counts. The chain is built from TRBV3-2 and TRBJ2-2; TRBD1 was called by the table and not checked on the DNA. TRBV3-2 is a listed pseudogene. The CDR3 runs to 16 residues. CDR3 nucleotides: TGTGCCAGCAGCTACGCTGGGGGGCCCCACACCGGGGAGCTGTTTTTT. Translated, it gives CASSYAGGPHTGELFF.

The chain links TRBV12-3 or TRBV12-4 to TRBJ1-5; weak D call: TRBD1 (5 bases). Trimming shortened V by 6 bases and J by 0 bases, and 9 bases separated the two germline ends. The CDR3 contains 14 residues. This CDR3 is CASRAGVSNQPQHF. The CDR3 bases are TGTGCCAGCAGGGCGGGGGTTAGCAATCAGCCCCAGCATTTT.

This clonotype was seen ten or more times. V is TRBV5-5 and J is TRBJ2-2; 7 positions agree with TRBD1. V shed 4 bases and J 5 bases; nucleotides not matched to a gene: 5. CDR1 and CDR2 from the germline V gene are SGHKS and YYEKEE (reference sequence). The length of the CDR3 is 14 residues. CDR3 nucleotides: TGTGCCAGCAGCGAGGGGGCGAGGACCGGGGAGCTGTTTTTT. Protein: CASSEGARTGELFF.

The genes are TRBV29-1 and TRBJ2-7; D may be TRBD1 (5 bases). The V gene's germline CDR1 is SQVTM and CDR2 ANQGSEA. Trimming shortened V by 4 bases and J by 2 bases, and 12 bases separated the two germline ends. This CDR3 region has 13 residues. This chain's CDR3 is CSVAVTVTYEQYF. The CDR3 DNA reads as TGCAGCGTTGCGGTGACAGTTACCTACGAGCAGTACTTC.

This clonotype showed up just a few times. The chain employs TRBV18 and TRBJ2-3; D is ambiguous. The CDR3 consists of 15 residues. Trimming shortened V by 3 bases and J by 4 bases, and 14 bases separated the two germline ends. CDR1 and CDR2 (germline): KGHSH, LQKENI. CDR3 region: CASSPSFRGADTQYF. The CDR3 DNA sequence: TGTGCCAGCTCACCGTCGTTTCGTGGGGCAGATACGCAGTATTTT.

V usage is TRBV12-3 or TRBV12-4 and J usage is TRBJ2-7; D is possibly TRBD1 (5 bases). The length of the CDR3 is 12 residues. V lost 4 bases to trimming and J lost 3 bases, with 7 bases between them. The CDR3 region is CASSYDSYEQYF. CDR3 DNA sequence: TGTGCCAGCAGTTACGACAGCTACGAGCAGTACTTC.

The sample holds many counts of this clonotype. This chain joins TRBV12-3 or TRBV12-4 and TRBJ2-7, with unresolved D. V dropped 5 bases and J dropped 4 bases, with 6 bases sitting between them. The CDR3 consists of 11 residues. The CDR3 loop reads CASSPRYEQYF. CDR3 in DNA: TGTGCCAGCAGTCCGAGGTACGAGCAGTACTTC.

This clonotype has just a few counts. This chain joins TRBV11-2 and TRBJ2-4; D is ambiguous. CDR3 length equals 14 residues. Germline V CDR1 and CDR2: SGHAT, FQNNGV. The V end was cut by 6 bases, the J end by 3 bases, with 12 bases between. The CDR3 protein is CASSWFPGKNIQYF. The CDR3 nucleotides read TGTGCCAGCAGTTGGTTCCCGGGCAAAAACATTCAGTACTTC.

This clonotype was seen at least ten times. This chain joins TRBV7-2 and TRBJ2-1, with 10 bases lining up with TRBD2. J lost 9 bases, V lost 5 bases, and 16 bases had no gene match. The CDR3 has 17 amino acids. The germline CDR1 and CDR2 sequences are SGHTA and FQGNSA. CDR3 coding DNA: TGTGCCAGCAGCCCGACCAGCGAGCGGGGGGGCAAGGGTGAGCAGTTCTTC. Protein product: CASSPTSERGGKGEQFF.

The chain has TRBV9 and TRBJ1-5, with D unresolved. Per germline, CDR1 SGDLS and CDR2 YYNGEE. V was pared by 5 bases and J by 0 bases, with 9 bases between. The CDR3 has 14 residues. CDR3 protein: CASSVWPSNQPQHF. DNA for the CDR3: TGTGCCAGCAGTGTCTGGCCTAGCAATCAGCCCCAGCATTTT.

The CDR3 region has the DNA TGTGCCAGCAGTCATACAGGGGATCATCAGCCCCAGCATTTT. This sequence encodes CASSHTGDHQPQHF. The V gene is TRBV27, the J gene TRBJ1-5; TRBD1 matches at 7 bases. Per germline, CDR1 MNHEY and CDR2 SMNVEV (reference sequence). The CDR3 loop spans 14 amino acids. V lost 5 bases to trimming and J lost 5 bases; unmatched junction nucleotides: 6.

This clonotype has more than one count but fewer than ten. The CDR3 sequence: CASSAKLAGAQDPQYF. CDR3 nucleotides: TGCGCCAGCAGCGCCAAACTAGCGGGGGCCCAAGACCCCCAGTACTTC. V gene TRBV5-1 combines with J gene TRBJ2-5; 11 bases are a match to TRBD2. Germline V gene sequence: CDR1 SGHRS, CDR2 YFSETQ. The CDR3 has 16 amino acids. The V segment lost 4 bases and the J segment 9 bases; nucleotides outside the gene matches: 14.

The chain is built from TRBV4-2 and TRBJ2-3; 7 bases are a match to TRBD2. The V segment lost 1 base and the J segment 0 bases; nucleotides outside the gene matches: 7. The CDR3 consists of 17 residues. Germline V gene lookup returns CDR1 LGHNA and CDR2 YNFKEQ. CDR3 loop: CASSQVTSSPSTDTQYF. The CDR3 bases are TGTGCCAGCAGCCAAGTGACTAGCAGCCCTAGCACAGATACGCAGTATTTT.

The chain has TRBV7-3 and TRBJ1-1; a weak D match, TRBD1 (6 bases). Trimming removed 0 bases at V and 0 bases at J, with 23 bases between. Germline V gene lookup returns CDR1 SGHTA and CDR2 FQGTGA. The CDR3 contains 20 residues. CDR3 sequence reads: CASSLTADRPWTQLNTEAFF. CDR3 DNA sequence: TGTGCCAGCAGCTTAACAGCGGACAGACCTTGGACACAGTTGAACACTGAAGCTTTCTTT.

In this sample, this clonotype turned up a few times. The chain links TRBV12-3 or TRBV12-4 to TRBJ2-6; 7 bases line up with TRBD1. This CDR3 comprises 15 residues. V shed 4 bases and J 4 bases; nucleotides not matched to a gene: 4. CDR3 sequence reads: CASSSQTGGANVLTF. The CDR3 DNA is TGTGCCAGCAGTTCCCAGACAGGGGGGGCCAACGTCCTGACTTTC.

This clonotype turned up a few times. The rearrangement uses TRBV29-1 and TRBJ2-1; D possibly matches TRBD1 or TRBD2 (5 bases each). The length of the CDR3 is 13 residues. Trimming cost V 5 bases and J 6 bases, with 14 bases left between them. Germline V lookup: CDR1 SQVTM, CDR2 ANQGSEA. The CDR3 bases are TGCAGCGTTTATAGGTCAGGGAGCAATGAGCAGTTCTTC. The encoded protein is CSVYRSGSNEQFF.

This clonotype was counted only a few times. The rearrangement links TRBV2 to TRBJ2-1; 8 bases line up with TRBD1. CDR1 and CDR2 (germline): SNHLY, FYNNEI. The trim removed 6 bases at V and 6 bases at J, leaving 7 bases unmatched. This CDR3 spans 14 amino acids. The chain's CDR3 is CASSLQGVSNEQFF. In nucleotides, the CDR3 is TGTGCCAGCAGCCTACAGGGGGTGAGCAATGAGCAGTTCTTC.

This clonotype was detected only a few times. The V gene is TRBV5-6, the J gene TRBJ2-7; TRBD1 might be the D (5 bases). V was trimmed by 5 bases and J by 6 bases, leaving 21 bases between them. The CDR3 covers 15 residues. Germline V gene sequence: CDR1 SGHDT, CDR2 YYEEEE. Here the CDR3 DNA reads TGTGCCAGCAGTTTCCCGGACACCGAAGGGTTCGAGCAGTACTTC. Amino acid sequence: CASSFPDTEGFEQYF. The whole variable domain, remainder taken from reference TRBV5-6 and TRBJ2-7, is DAGVTQSPTHLIKTRGQQVTLRCSPKSGHDTVSWYQQALGQGPQFIFQYYEEEERQRGNFPDRFSGHQFPNYSSELNVNALLLGDSALYLCASSFPDTEGFEQYFGPGTRLTVT.

This clonotype has just a few counts. This chain joins TRBV4-3 and TRBJ1-2, with 8 positions matching TRBD1. From germline, CDR1 is LGHNA and CDR2 YSLEER. The junction had 6 bases not matched to a gene; V was cut back by 4 bases and J by 5 bases. This CDR3 comprises 14 residues. Written as DNA, the CDR3 is TGCGCCAGCAGCCGAGGGACAGGCGATTATGGCTACACCTTC. This gives the protein CASSRGTGDYGYTF.

This clonotype was seen more than once but under ten times. The V call is TRBV7-2, the J call TRBJ2-5; D is possibly TRBD2 (6 bases). The CDR3 has 16 amino acids. V was clipped by 5 bases and J by 5 bases, with 21 bases between them. Per the germline V gene, CDR1 is SGHTA and CDR2 is FQGNSA. The CDR3 nucleotides are TGTGCCAGCAGCCTTAGTGGAAGGAGGGTGGAGGAGACCCAGTACTTC. Residues: CASSLSGRRVEETQYF.

A few counts support this clonotype. V gene TRBV27 combines with J gene TRBJ2-2, with no clear D. The CDR3 has 13 residues. The V gene lost 1 base and the J gene lost 7 bases, with 7 bases spanning the gap. Germline CDR1 reads MNHEY; CDR2 reads SMNVEV (reference sequence). Here the CDR3 reads CASSLFLGGELFF. DNA of the CDR3: TGTGCCAGCAGTTTATTTCTTGGCGGGGAGCTGTTTTTT.

This clonotype was observed a few times. The rearrangement links TRBV7-9 to TRBJ2-7; weak D call: TRBD2 (5 bases). CDR1 SEHNR and CDR2 FQNEAQ come from the germline V gene (reference sequence). Trimming took 6 bases from V and 6 from J, leaving 12 bases between them. The length of the CDR3 is 12 residues. CDR3 region: CASRREGAEQYV. CDR3 in DNA: TGTGCCAGCAGACGGGAAGGCGCCGAGCAGTACGTC.

CDR3 bases: TGCGCCAGCAGTCAATCGAGATTTCGGGGGTCGAACACCGGGGAGCTGTTTTTT. Its protein product is CASSQSRFRGSNTGELFF. The chain couples TRBV23-1 to TRBJ2-2, with D possibly TRBD2 on 6 matching bases. TRBV23-1 is an ORF; its function is uncertain. There are 18 residues in the CDR3. V was shortened by 0 bases and J by 0 bases, with 14 bases between the two germline ends.

This clonotype was counted a few times. The chain has TRBV5-1 and TRBJ2-3; no definite D call. Trimming shortened V by 5 bases and J by 3 bases, and 19 bases separated the two germline ends. CDR3 size: 16 residues. The germline V gene encodes CDR1 SGHRS and CDR2 YFSETQ. The CDR3 loop reads CASSPNAAQGTDTQYF. CDR3 DNA: TGCGCCAGCAGTCCGAACGCGGCACAAGGAACAGATACGCAGTATTTT.

This clonotype was recorded a few times. The rearrangement uses TRBV2 and TRBJ1-4, with D uncertain. Trimming shortened V by 5 bases and J by 8 bases, and 12 bases separated the two germline ends. The germline gives CDR1 SNHLY, CDR2 FYNNEI. The CDR3 loop spans 13 amino acids. CDR3 coding DNA: TGTGCCAGCAGTCCGTATGTGGAAGAAAAACTGTTTTTT. Encoded protein: CASSPYVEEKLFF.